These 28 T cell receptor beta chains originate from one sample sequenced in a study of PD-1 blockade in classical Hodgkin lymphoma. Assay used: immunoSEQ multiplex PCR; TCRdb lists only in-frame clones, some missing. The table lists about 46,000 clones, 73% of them singletons, with 9.5% to 12% in the top ten. There was relapse after autologous stem cell transplantation in every patient, and there was variation in brentuximab vedotin exposure. Specimen: peripheral blood mononuclear cells (PBMCs), collected at baseline. The source is a human donor with classical Hodgkin lymphoma.

In its sample, this clone was seen once. The V call is TRBV28, the J call TRBJ2-3; D may be TRBD2 (6 bases). CDR3 length: 11 amino acids. Germline loops: CDR1 MDHEN, CDR2 SYDVKM. The V end lost 6 bases, the J end lost 8 bases, and 9 bases lay between the germline ends. Here the CDR3 DNA reads TGTGCCAGCAGCCGCGGGACTACGCAGTATTTT. It is translated as CASSRGTTQYF.

V is TRBV11-2 and J is TRBJ2-1; 9 positions agree with TRBD2. Germline CDR1 reads SGHAT; CDR2 reads FQNNGV. V lost 2 bases, J lost 7 bases, and 15 bases stayed unmatched. The CDR3 is 18 residues long. The CDR3, as DNA: TGTGCCAGCAGCTTACCTCCGACTAGGGTAGCGGGGGCTAATGAGCAGTTCTTC. It specifies CASSLPPTRVAGANEQFF.

The chain employs TRBV19 and TRBJ2-5, with D perhaps TRBD1 (6 bases). The germline V gene has CDR1 LNHDA and CDR2 SQIVND (reference sequence). The CDR3 has 15 amino acids. The V gene lost 2 bases and the J gene lost 3 bases, with 13 bases spanning the gap. CDR3 coding DNA: TGTGCCAGTAGTATACAGGGGACGGCGAAAGAGACCCAGTACTTC. It yields the protein CASSIQGTAKETQYF.

CDR3 nucleotides: TGCGCCAGCAGCCAAGAAGAACAGGGCACCAACTATGGCTACACCTTC. Translation: CASSQEEQGTNYGYTF. V and J are TRBV4-1 and TRBJ1-2; D is perhaps TRBD1 (6 bases). Germline CDR1 and CDR2: MGHRA and YSYEKL. The CDR3 covers 16 residues. V dropped 0 bases and J dropped 2 bases, with 13 bases sitting between them.

The gene calls are TRBV5-1 and TRBJ2-1; D might be TRBD1 or TRBD2, each matching 6 bases. V gave up 0 bases and J gave up 10 bases, with 11 bases separating them. Germline V CDR1 and CDR2: SGHRS, YFSETQ. This CDR3 spans 13 amino acids. CDR3 sequence (DNA): TGCGCCAGCAGCTTGGAACGGGGGCGCGAGCAGTTCTTC. Residues: CASSLERGREQFF.

The rearrangement links TRBV18 to TRBJ1-6, with 7 bases matching TRBD1. This CDR3 spans 15 amino acids. V lost 3 bases to trimming and J lost 7 bases; unmatched junction nucleotides: 6. CDR1 and CDR2 from the germline V gene are KGHSH and LQKENI. The DNA for the CDR3 is TGTGCCAGCTCACCTGCAGGGGGAACGAATTCACCCCTCCACTTT. Protein: CASSPAGGTNSPLHF.

The rearrangement uses TRBV27 and TRBJ2-3; 10 bases match TRBD2. The CDR3 loop spans 15 amino acids. V lost 4 bases and J lost 2; bases outside the gene matches: 3. Germline CDR1 is MNHEY and CDR2 is SMNVEV (reference sequence). In DNA, the CDR3 is TGTGCCAGCAGTTACGGGACTAGCGTCACAGATACGCAGTATTTT. Its protein product is CASSYGTSVTDTQYF.

The chain uses TRBV28 and TRBJ1-1; D remains ambiguous. The CDR3 extends over 12 amino acids. Trimming cost V 2 bases and J 5 bases, with 6 bases left between them. Germline-derived CDR1 and CDR2 are MDHEN and SYDVKM. CDR3 DNA sequence: TGTGCCAGCAGTTTAAAGCTAACTGAAGCTTTCTTT. Its translation: CASSLKLTEAFF.

The chain joins TRBV5-5 to TRBJ1-1, with D uncertain. This CDR3 has 13 amino acids. With 2 bases removed from V and 1 base from J, the gap between germline ends came to 6 bases. The germline V gene encodes CDR1 SGHKS and CDR2 YYEKEE (reference sequence). The CDR3 nucleotides read TGTGCCAGCAGCTTCAACCCGAACACTGAAGCTTTCTTT. Amino acids: CASSFNPNTEAFF.

The chain couples TRBV29-1 to TRBJ2-7, with 7 bases matching TRBD1. Germline trimming cut 7 bases from V and 1 base from J; bases unmatched to any gene: 7. The CDR3 has 13 amino acids. Germline CDR1 and CDR2: SQVTM and ANQGSEA. CDR3 DNA: TGCAGCGCCGCTGGGACAGCGTCCTACGAGCAGTACTTC. This gives the protein CSAAGTASYEQYF.

This clone was observed a single time. The chain combines TRBV15 with TRBJ1-2; 7 nucleotides line up with TRBD1. The CDR3 is 17 amino acids. With 0 bases clipped from V and 2 bases from J, the junction kept 9 bases outside the gene matches. Germline CDR1 and CDR2: LNHNV and YYDKDF (reference sequence). The CDR3 DNA is TGTGCCACCAGCAGAGATGAGGGGACAGCTCTGAACTATGGCTACACCTTC. Translating gives CATSRDEGTALNYGYTF.

The V and J genes are TRBV6-5 and TRBJ1-3; TRBD1 matches at 7 bases. V dropped 5 bases and J dropped 4; count of bases not matched to a gene: 8. Germline V gives CDR1 MNHEY, CDR2 SVGAGI. CDR3 length equals 15 residues. The CDR3 nucleotides read TGTGCCAGCAGTGCCGACAGGGTTCAAGGAAACACCATATATTTT. It codes for CASSADRVQGNTIYF.

The V call is TRBV5-1, the J call TRBJ2-2; D is possibly TRBD1 (6 bases). Looked up from germline, CDR1 is SGHRS and CDR2 is YFSETQ. Trimming removed 0 bases at V and 4 bases at J, with 7 bases between. The CDR3 extends over 14 amino acids. CDR3: CASSLGGGTGELFF. The DNA of the CDR3 is TGCGCCAGCAGCTTGGGAGGGGGCACCGGGGAGCTGTTTTTT.

The V and J genes are TRBV7-8 and TRBJ2-5; 7 bases agree with TRBD1. TRBJ2-7 explains the end of the DNA better; the J call may be wrong. This CDR3 has 15 residues. Germline V gene data show CDR1 as SGHVS and CDR2 as FQNEAQ. CDR3 DNA: TGTGCCAGCAGCTTAGTGGGGACAGAGTCCTACGAGCAGTACTTC. Its protein product is CASSLVGTESYEQYF.

This clone has a single count. The rearrangement joins TRBV5-1 to TRBJ2-1; D ambiguous. CDR3 length equals 14 residues. Germline-derived CDR1 and CDR2 are SGHRS and YFSETQ. The V end lost 4 bases, the J end lost 6 bases, and 14 bases lay between the germline ends. The CDR3 sequence: CASSRTSRGNEQFF. Written as DNA, the CDR3 is TGCGCCAGCAGCCGCACCTCACGAGGCAATGAGCAGTTCTTC.

The chain has TRBV6-5 and TRBJ2-1; 7 nucleotides line up with TRBD1. The length of the CDR3 is 15 residues. With 5 bases clipped from V and 2 bases from J, the junction kept 6 bases outside the gene matches. Germline loops: CDR1 MNHEY, CDR2 SVGAGI. This CDR3 reads CASSTLTGAYNEQFF. CDR3 sequence (DNA): TGTGCCAGCAGTACCCTAACAGGGGCCTACAATGAGCAGTTCTTC.

The genes are TRBV2 and TRBJ2-2, with 8 nucleotides matching TRBD1. The V segment lost 10 bases and the J segment 10 bases; nucleotides outside the gene matches: 8. Per the germline V gene, CDR1 is SNHLY and CDR2 is FYNNEI. This CDR3 region has 12 residues. CDR3 DNA: TGTGCCATCCTATCACAGGGGGAGGAGCTGTTTTTT. This gives the protein CAILSQGEELFF.

The genes are TRBV20-1 and TRBJ2-3; D is unresolved. Germline values: CDR1 DFQATT, CDR2 SNEGSKA (reference sequence). This CDR3 comprises 10 residues. V lost 1 base and J lost 6, with 2 bases in between. The CDR3 here is CSARGDTQYF. CDR3 sequence (DNA): TGCAGTGCTAGAGGGGATACGCAGTATTTT.

The chain carries TRBV5-5 and TRBJ1-1; TRBD1 matches at 8 bases. V dropped 5 bases and J dropped 3; count of bases not matched to a gene: 6. The CDR3 runs to 14 residues. Germline V gene sequence: CDR1 SGHKS, CDR2 YYEKEE (reference sequence). CDR3 in DNA: TGTGCCAGCAGTCAGGGGGCGCCGGACACTGAAGCTTTCTTT. Translated: CASSQGAPDTEAFF. The full variable domain, with the rest looked up from reference TRBV5-5 and TRBJ1-1, is DAGVTQSPTHLIKTRGQQVTLRCSPISGHKSVSWYQQVLGQGPQFIFQYYEKEERGRGNFPDRFSARQFPNYSSELNVNALLLGDSALYLCASSQGAPDTEAFFGQGTRLTVV.

This chain's CDR3 is CASSLAPGGTEAFF. The DNA of the CDR3 is TGCGCCAGCAGCTTGGCCCCGGGGGGGACTGAAGCTTTCTTT. The chain employs TRBV5-1 and TRBJ1-1; D is possibly TRBD1 (5 bases). Trimming shortened V by 0 bases and J by 5 bases, and 11 bases separated the two germline ends. The CDR3 loop spans 14 amino acids. Germline CDR1 reads SGHRS; CDR2 reads YFSETQ.

Here the CDR3 DNA reads TGTGCCAGCAGCGTAGGTACGACGGGTGCCCACGAGCAGTACTTC. This encodes CASSVGTTGAHEQYF. V usage is TRBV9 and J usage is TRBJ2-7, with D uncertain. This CDR3 spans 15 amino acids. The germline V gene encodes CDR1 SGDLS and CDR2 YYNGEE. V was pared by 0 bases and J by 5 bases, with 15 bases between.

This chain links TRBV23-1 with TRBJ2-7, with a possible D match to TRBD2 (7 bases). TRBV23-1 is an open reading frame, and its role is uncertain. This CDR3 is built from 15 residues. V lost 10 bases to trimming and J lost 5 bases, with 24 bases between them. CDR3 nucleotides: TGCGCCAACCAGTTGTGGGACCCCGGGGGGCACGAGCAGTACTTC. Protein: CANQLWDPGGHEQYF.

By sample share, this clone is large. The chain joins TRBV7-9 to TRBJ1-1; unclear D gene. The germline CDR1 and CDR2 sequences are SEHNR and FQNEAQ (reference sequence). V lost 1 base to trimming and J lost 1 base, with 10 bases between them. CDR3 size: 15 residues. The CDR3 DNA follows: TGTGCCAGCAGCTTAGTTACGGGTTCGAACACTGAAGCTTTCTTT. Its translation: CASSLVTGSNTEAFF.

The rearrangement joins TRBV20-1 to TRBJ1-1; maybe TRBD1 (5 bases). The CDR3 contains 11 residues. Trimming pared 6 bases from V and 5 bases from J, leaving 10 bases between. In germline, CDR1 is DFQATT, CDR2 SNEGSKA (reference sequence). The CDR3 loop reads CSAGRGTEAFF. CDR3 nucleotides: TGCAGTGCGGGACGGGGGACTGAAGCTTTCTTT.

This clone has a handful of counts. This rearrangement joins TRBV5-1 to TRBJ2-1; TRBD2 is a possible D gene (5 bases). V was clipped by 1 base and J by 2 bases, with 7 bases between them. CDR3 length: 14 amino acids. Germline-derived CDR1 and CDR2 are SGHRS and YFSETQ. CDR3 amino acids: CASSLSGPYNEQFF. The CDR3 DNA reads TGCGCCAGCAGCTTGAGCGGTCCCTACAATGAGCAGTTCTTC.

This clone is medium-sized in the sample. This chain joins TRBV18 and TRBJ1-2; 7 bases fit TRBD1. The CDR3 is made up of 14 amino acids. CDR1 is KGHSH, CDR2 LQKENI, per germline. J lost 6 bases, V lost 2 bases, and 6 bases had no gene match. The DNA for the CDR3 is TGTGCCAGCTCACCATCCCAGGGGGGCCATGGCTACACCTTC. This sequence encodes CASSPSQGGHGYTF.

The DNA for the CDR3 is TGTGCCACCAGCAGAGATAGGTGGGGACAGAGGTCCCACGAGCAGTACTTC. Amino acids: CATSRDRWGQRSHEQYF. This chain uses TRBV15 with TRBJ2-7; 7 bases align to TRBD1. Germline-derived CDR1 and CDR2 are LNHNV and YYDKDF (reference sequence). Germline trimming cut 0 bases from V and 5 bases from J; bases unmatched to any gene: 13. CDR3 length: 17 residues. The variable domain in full, completed from reference TRBV15 and TRBJ2-7, reads DAMVIQNPRYQVTQFGKPVTLSCSQTLNHNVMYWYQQKSSQAPKLLFHYYDKDFNNEADTPDNFQSRRPNTSFCFLDIRSPGLGDTAMYLCATSRDRWGQRSHEQYFGPGTRLTVT.

V usage is TRBV10-1 and J usage is TRBJ2-1; 13 positions agree with TRBD2. This CDR3 contains 15 residues. Unmatched junction bases numbered 6, after V lost 4 bases and J lost 9 bases. Looked up from germline, CDR1 is WNHNN and CDR2 is SYGVQD (reference sequence). The CDR3 reads CASSAGLAGVFEQFF. DNA for the CDR3: TGCGCCAGCAGTGCAGGACTAGCGGGAGTTTTTGAGCAGTTCTTC.